Listed below are T cell receptor beta chains from one sample, sequenced in a study of shared T cell receptors in the human thymus. Sequencing used immunoSEQ multiplex PCR; TCRdb keeps in-frame clones, though not all of them. The sample has around 730,000 clones; over 75% are singletons. The same sample was also used in a study of human thymus T cells.

Sequenced: thymocytes. The receptor set was obtained from a girl under two years old with a congenital heart defect. Each CDR3 is given with its conserved first and last residue. D genes are given only for firm matches. Clone size is given for some rows only: seen once, a few or many times, or a class if the clone is expanded.

J gene: TRBJ2-1; clone size: .; V gene: TRBV7-3; D gene: .; CDR3 DNA: TGTGCCAGCAGCTTAACGTTTACGGGTGGCCAGGGGCCGTACAATGAGCAGTTCTTC; CDR3 protein: CASSLTFTGGQGPYNEQFF
J gene: TRBJ2-1; clone size: .; V gene: TRBV4-1; D gene: .; CDR3 DNA: TGCGCCAGCAGCCAAGATAAAGCAGGGGGGCAATACAATGAGCAGTTCTTC; CDR3 protein: CASSQDKAGGQYNEQFF
J gene: TRBJ1-1; clone size: .; V gene: TRBV4-3; D gene: TRBD1; CDR3 DNA: TGCGCCAGCAGCCAAGATTATTTTCGGGACAGGGGGCGCGGAGTGAACACTGAAGCTTTCTTT; CDR3 protein: CASSQDYFRDRGRGVNTEAFF
J gene: TRBJ1-2; clone size: .; V gene: TRBV19; D gene: TRBD1; CDR3 DNA: TGTGCCAGTAGCATCGGGACAGGGGGGGATGGCTACACCTTC; CDR3 protein: CASSIGTGGDGYTF
J gene: TRBJ2-7; clone size: .; V gene: TRBV27; D gene: TRBD1; CDR3 DNA: TGTGCCAGCAGTCCCCCCGGGACAGGGATTCTCTACGAGCAGTACTTC; CDR3 protein: CASSPPGTGILYEQYF
J gene: TRBJ1-1; clone size: .; V gene: TRBV5-5; D gene: .; CDR3 DNA: TGTGCCAGCAGCTTTCGGGGGAAGGGGAACACTGAAGCTTTCTTT; CDR3 protein: CASSFRGKGNTEAFF
J gene: TRBJ1-6; clone size: once; V gene: TRBV10-3; D gene: TRBD1; CDR3 DNA: TGTGCCATCACCGCCGGGACAGGTATTTCACCCCTCCACTTT; CDR3 protein: CAITAGTGISPLHF
J gene: TRBJ2-3; clone size: .; V gene: TRBV9; D gene: .; CDR3 DNA: TGTGCCAGCAGCGTAGTCGGGGATACGCAGTATTTT; CDR3 protein: CASSVVGDTQYF
J gene: TRBJ2-5; clone size: .; V gene: TRBV5-5; D gene: .; CDR3 DNA: TGTGCCAGCAGACGGACAGTGAAAGAGACCCAGTACTTC; CDR3 protein: CASRRTVKETQYF
J gene: TRBJ1-1; clone size: .; V gene: TRBV7-2; D gene: .; CDR3 DNA: TGTGCCAGCAGCCCCGACAGAGCTTATATCGAAAACACTGAAGCTTTCTTT; CDR3 protein: CASSPDRAYIENTEAFF
J gene: TRBJ2-1; clone size: .; V gene: TRBV28; D gene: TRBD2; CDR3 DNA: TGTGCCAGCAGTCTGAACGGGGGGGCCCACAATGAGCAGTTCTTC; CDR3 protein: CASSLNGGAHNEQFF
J gene: TRBJ2-1; clone size: .; V gene: TRBV27; D gene: TRBD1; CDR3 DNA: TGTGCCAGCAGTCCGCCCCCTGGGAGACAGGGGCTTTACAATGAGCAGTTCTTC; CDR3 protein: CASSPPPGRQGLYNEQFF
J gene: TRBJ2-7; clone size: .; V gene: TRBV5-1; D gene: .; CDR3 DNA: TGCGCCAGCAGCGTACAACCCTCTCGACGGGAAAGCTCCTACGAGCAGTACTTC; CDR3 protein: CASSVQPSRRESSYEQYF
J gene: TRBJ2-7; clone size: .; V gene: TRBV4-1; D gene: .; CDR3 DNA: TGCGCCAGCAGCCAAGAGATCCTCGGGGCAGGGGATTCCTACGAGCAGTACTTC; CDR3 protein: CASSQEILGAGDSYEQYF
J gene: TRBJ2-1; clone size: .; V gene: TRBV9; D gene: .; CDR3 DNA: TGTGCCAGCAGCCTGGGAGATTCCGCGTACAATGAGCAGTTCTTC; CDR3 protein: CASSLGDSAYNEQFF
J gene: TRBJ2-7; clone size: .; V gene: TRBV27; D gene: TRBD1; CDR3 DNA: TGTGCCAGCAGTTTCGGACAGGGGTGGTCCTACGAGCAGTACTTC; CDR3 protein: CASSFGQGWSYEQYF
J gene: TRBJ1-1; clone size: .; V gene: TRBV4-1; D gene: .; CDR3 DNA: TGCGCCAGCAGCCAGTACTTAAGTTCCCCATCAGGGAAGGGTAGGATGAACACTGAAGCTTTCTTT; CDR3 protein: CASSQYLSSPSGKGRMNTEAFF
J gene: TRBJ2-7; clone size: .; V gene: TRBV6-5; D gene: .; CDR3 DNA: TGTGCCAGCAGTGTGCCGGGGTCCACCTACGAGCAGTACTTC; CDR3 protein: CASSVPGSTYEQYF
J gene: TRBJ1-6; clone size: .; V gene: TRBV11-2; D gene: TRBD1; CDR3 DNA: TGTGCCAGCAGCTTAGAACGCTTCGACAGGGGCTATACGTTCTCACCCCTCCACTTT; CDR3 protein: CASSLERFDRGYTFSPLHF
J gene: TRBJ1-2; clone size: few; V gene: TRBV5-1; D gene: .; CDR3 DNA: TGCGCCAGCAGCCCCAGACACGGTTATGGCTACACCTTC; CDR3 protein: CASSPRHGYGYTF
J gene: TRBJ1-2; clone size: .; V gene: TRBV10-3; D gene: TRBD1; CDR3 DNA: TGTGCCACCTTGGGTTGGACAGGGGGCAACTATGGCTACACCTTC; CDR3 protein: CATLGWTGGNYGYTF
J gene: TRBJ1-6; clone size: .; V gene: TRBV7-9; D gene: .; CDR3 DNA: TGTGCCAGCAGCTTAGCGAGGGGAGGCACCTATAATTCACCCCTCCACTTT; CDR3 protein: CASSLARGGTYNSPLHF
J gene: TRBJ2-5; clone size: .; V gene: TRBV11-2; D gene: TRBD1; CDR3 DNA: TGTGCCAGCAGCACCCGACCGGGACAGGGACAAGAGACCCAGTACTTC; CDR3 protein: CASSTRPGQGQETQYF
J gene: TRBJ2-3; clone size: once; V gene: TRBV7-2; D gene: TRBD2; CDR3 DNA: TGTGCCAGCAGCTTAATTGCGGGGGGGAGCACAGATACGCAGTATTTT; CDR3 protein: CASSLIAGGSTDTQYF
J gene: TRBJ1-2; clone size: .; V gene: TRBV4-2; D gene: .; CDR3 DNA: TGTGCCAGCAGCCAAGATGGGAGGGACACCTTC; CDR3 protein: CASSQDGRDTF
J gene: TRBJ2-3; clone size: .; V gene: TRBV9; D gene: .; CDR3 DNA: TGTGCCAGCAGCGTACTCGAGACCCTAGGAGGAGATACGCAGTATTTT; CDR3 protein: CASSVLETLGGDTQYF
J gene: TRBJ1-1; clone size: .; V gene: TRBV19; D gene: .; CDR3 DNA: TGTGCCAGTAGTAAAACCGGGGGGAACACTGAAGCTTTCTTT; CDR3 protein: CASSKTGGNTEAFF
J gene: TRBJ2-3; clone size: .; V gene: TRBV19; D gene: .; CDR3 DNA: TGTGCCAGTAGTATAAGGGGGGGAGATACGCAGTATTTT; CDR3 protein: CASSIRGGDTQYF
J gene: TRBJ1-1; clone size: .; V gene: TRBV14; D gene: .; CDR3 DNA: TGTGCCAGCAGCCAAGAGCGACAGACGTATGAAGCTTTCTTT; CDR3 protein: CASSQERQTYEAFF
J gene: TRBJ1-1; clone size: .; V gene: TRBV5-5; D gene: .; CDR3 DNA: TGTGCCAGCAGCATACTAAGGAGTGAAGCTTTCTTT; CDR3 protein: CASSILRSEAFF
J gene: TRBJ1-5; clone size: .; V gene: TRBV28; D gene: .; CDR3 DNA: TGTGCCAGCAGTTTATATACAGATAGCAATCAGCCCCAGCATTTT; CDR3 protein: CASSLYTDSNQPQHF
J gene: TRBJ1-4; clone size: .; V gene: TRBV19; D gene: .; CDR3 DNA: TGTGCCAGTAGTCTCAACTATGGGAGGGAAAAACTGTTTTTT; CDR3 protein: CASSLNYGREKLFF
J gene: TRBJ1-1; clone size: .; V gene: TRBV4-3; D gene: .; CDR3 DNA: TGCGCCAGCAGCCAAGGAGAAGCCCCGAGCATGAACACTGAAGCTTTCTTT; CDR3 protein: CASSQGEAPSMNTEAFF
J gene: TRBJ1-2; clone size: .; V gene: TRBV4-3; D gene: .; CDR3 DNA: TGCGCCAGCAGCCAATCTCTCGTCCCCTATGGCTACACCTTC; CDR3 protein: CASSQSLVPYGYTF
J gene: TRBJ2-7; clone size: .; V gene: TRBV6-6; D gene: TRBD1; CDR3 DNA: TGTGCCAGCAGAGACAAACAGGGGGCAGGTGAGCAGTACTTC; CDR3 protein: CASRDKQGAGEQYF
J gene: TRBJ1-1; clone size: .; V gene: TRBV19; D gene: .; CDR3 DNA: TGTGCCAGTAGTATCGCGTTCTTGGGGGGAGTAGATACTGAAGCTTTCTTT; CDR3 protein: CASSIAFLGGVDTEAFF
J gene: TRBJ2-7; clone size: .; V gene: TRBV6-5; D gene: TRBD1; CDR3 DNA: TGTGCCAGCAGAGCTGACAGGGCACCCTACGAGCAGTACTTC; CDR3 protein: CASRADRAPYEQYF
J gene: TRBJ1-4; clone size: .; V gene: TRBV7-9; D gene: .; CDR3 DNA: TGTGCCAGCAGCTTAAACATGTATGGTGAAAAACTGTTTTTT; CDR3 protein: CASSLNMYGEKLFF
J gene: TRBJ2-5; clone size: few; V gene: TRBV29-1; D gene: .; CDR3 DNA: TGCAGCGTTGAAGATCACGCCCTCTTAGCCCTAACTCTACAGACCCAGTACTTC; CDR3 protein: CSVEDHALLALTLQTQYF
J gene: TRBJ2-2; clone size: .; V gene: TRBV6-5; D gene: TRBD1; CDR3 DNA: TGTGCCAGCAGTCTTCGGACAGGGGACACCGGGGAGCTGTTTTTT; CDR3 protein: CASSLRTGDTGELFF
J gene: TRBJ1-1; clone size: .; V gene: TRBV28; D gene: .; CDR3 DNA: TGTGCCAGCAGTTTCTGCGCTGAAGCTTTCTTT; CDR3 protein: CASSFCAEAFF
J gene: TRBJ1-3; clone size: .; V gene: TRBV19; D gene: .; CDR3 DNA: TGTGCCAGTAGTATGCCCTTAATACAGGGTATGGCTGGAAACACCATATATTTT; CDR3 protein: CASSMPLIQGMAGNTIYF
J gene: TRBJ2-1; clone size: .; V gene: TRBV20-1; D gene: TRBD2; CDR3 DNA: TGCAGTGCTACCCGGACTAGCGATAAGTTCTTC; CDR3 protein: CSATRTSDKFF
J gene: TRBJ2-7; clone size: .; V gene: TRBV25-1; D gene: TRBD1; CDR3 DNA: TGTGCCAGCAGTGGGCAGGGGGCGATGTACGAGCAGTACTTC; CDR3 protein: CASSGQGAMYEQYF
J gene: TRBJ1-5; clone size: .; V gene: TRBV5-5; D gene: .; CDR3 DNA: TGTGCCAGCAGTAACAACCGGGACACTGATCAGCCCCAGCATTTT; CDR3 protein: CASSNNRDTDQPQHF
J gene: TRBJ1-5; clone size: .; V gene: TRBV9; D gene: TRBD1; CDR3 DNA: TGTGCCAGCAGCGTAGGGACCGGGACAGGGAATTATAGCAATCAGCCCCAGCATTTT; CDR3 protein: CASSVGTGTGNYSNQPQHF
J gene: TRBJ1-3; clone size: .; V gene: TRBV29-1; D gene: .; CDR3 DNA: TGCAGCGTTGTTTGTCTGGCAGGAAACACCATATATTTT; CDR3 protein: CSVVCLAGNTIYF
J gene: TRBJ1-1; clone size: .; V gene: TRBV11-2; D gene: TRBD1; CDR3 DNA: TGTGCCAGCAGCCGGGACAGACCTGAAGCTTTCTTT; CDR3 protein: CASSRDRPEAFF
J gene: TRBJ1-4; clone size: .; V gene: TRBV6-1; D gene: .; CDR3 DNA: TGTGCCAGCAGTCGGAGCCCAACTAATGAAAAACTGTTTTTT; CDR3 protein: CASSRSPTNEKLFF
J gene: TRBJ1-6; clone size: .; V gene: TRBV28; D gene: .; CDR3 DNA: TGTGCCAGCAGTCCGAGTGGGCCACCCCTCCACTTT; CDR3 protein: CASSPSGPPLHF
J gene: TRBJ2-7; clone size: .; V gene: TRBV5-1; D gene: TRBD1; CDR3 DNA: TGCGCCAGCAGCTCCGGGACAGGGAACGAGCAGTACTTC; CDR3 protein: CASSSGTGNEQYF
J gene: TRBJ1-2; clone size: .; V gene: TRBV7-2; D gene: .; CDR3 DNA: TGTGCCAGCAGCTTAGGGGGGGAGACGGGGCACTATGGCTACACCTTC; CDR3 protein: CASSLGGETGHYGYTF
J gene: TRBJ1-1; clone size: .; V gene: TRBV6-5; D gene: TRBD1; CDR3 DNA: TGTGCCAGCAGTTACTGGCACAGGGGGAACACTGAAGCTTTCTTT; CDR3 protein: CASSYWHRGNTEAFF
J gene: TRBJ1-2; clone size: .; V gene: TRBV4-1; D gene: .; CDR3 DNA: TGCGCCAGCAGCCAAGAGGGGGCGTACTATGGCTACACCTTC; CDR3 protein: CASSQEGAYYGYTF
J gene: TRBJ1-1; clone size: .; V gene: TRBV30; D gene: .; CDR3 DNA: TGTGCCTGGAGACCTAACCAGAACACTGAAGCTTTCTTT; CDR3 protein: CAWRPNQNTEAFF
J gene: TRBJ1-1; clone size: .; V gene: TRBV5-3; D gene: .; CDR3 DNA: TGTGCCAGACAGGAAGTAATAGCACGGAGACTAGAAGCTTTCTTT; CDR3 protein: CARQEVIARRLEAFF
J gene: TRBJ1-6; clone size: .; V gene: TRBV28; D gene: .; CDR3 DNA: TGTGCCAGCAGTTTGTGGGACCTCAAAGGGGGAAATCCCCTCCACTTT; CDR3 protein: CASSLWDLKGGNPLHF
J gene: TRBJ2-1; clone size: .; V gene: TRBV6-1; D gene: TRBD2; CDR3 DNA: TGTGCCAGCAGTGTGCCGAGACTAGCGGGGGAGAGATCCTACAATGAGCAGTTCTTC; CDR3 protein: CASSVPRLAGERSYNEQFF
J gene: TRBJ1-1; clone size: .; V gene: TRBV7-9; D gene: .; CDR3 DNA: TGTGCCAGCAGCTTAGTAGACAGCAACACTGAAGCTTTCTTT; CDR3 protein: CASSLVDSNTEAFF